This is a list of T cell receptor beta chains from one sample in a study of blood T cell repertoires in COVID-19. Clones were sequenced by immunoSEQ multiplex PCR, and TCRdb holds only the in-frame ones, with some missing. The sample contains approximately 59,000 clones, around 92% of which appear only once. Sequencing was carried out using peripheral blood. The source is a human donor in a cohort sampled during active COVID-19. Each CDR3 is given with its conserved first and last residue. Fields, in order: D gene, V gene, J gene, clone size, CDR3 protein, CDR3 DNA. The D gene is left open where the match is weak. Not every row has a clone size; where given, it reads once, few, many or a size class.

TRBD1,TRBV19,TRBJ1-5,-,CASMGQGSVINQPQHF,TGTGCCAGTATGGGACAGGGGTCGGTCATAAATCAGCCCCAGCATTTT
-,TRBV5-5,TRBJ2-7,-,CASSLSDYEQYF,TGTGCCAGCAGTCTTTCAGACTACGAGCAGTACTTC
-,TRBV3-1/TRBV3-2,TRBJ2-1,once,CASSQRGSEQFF,TGTGCCAGCAGCCAAAGGGGCAGTGAGCAGTTCTTC
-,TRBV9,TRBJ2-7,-,CASSVDQAAYEQYF,TGTGCCAGCAGCGTAGACCAGGCAGCATACGAGCAGTACTTC
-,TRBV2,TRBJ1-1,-,CASSAQVNTEAFF,TGTGCCAGCAGTGCCCAGGTGAACACTGAAGCTTTCTTT
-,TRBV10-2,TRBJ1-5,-,CASSESRVDQPQHF,TGCGCCAGCAGTGAGAGCAGGGTAGATCAGCCCCAGCATTTT
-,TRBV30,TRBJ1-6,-,CAWSVRSGALHF,TGTGCCTGGAGTGTTCGCTCCGGGGCCCTCCACTTT
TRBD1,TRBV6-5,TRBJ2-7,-,CASSYSTRGYEQYF,TGTGCCAGCAGTTACTCGACCAGGGGGTACGAGCAGTACTTC
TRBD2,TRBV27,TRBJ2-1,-,CASRSGLAGGTVF,TGTGCCAGCAGGTCGGGACTAGCGGGGGGTACGGTCTTC
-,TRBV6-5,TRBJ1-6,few,CASILTANSPLHF,TGTGCCAGCATCTTAACAGCTAATTCACCCCTCCACTTT
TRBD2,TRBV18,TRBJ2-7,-,CASSPIGLAGGSYEQYF,TGTGCCAGCTCACCCATTGGACTAGCGGGGGGTTCCTACGAGCAGTACTTC
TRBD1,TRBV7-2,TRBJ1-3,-,CASSPGTATGNTIYF,TGTGCCAGCAGCCCAGGGACAGCCACTGGAAACACCATATATTTT
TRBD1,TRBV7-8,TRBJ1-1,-,CASSPGQGGTFF,TGTGCCAGCAGCCCCGGACAGGGCGGAACTTTCTTT
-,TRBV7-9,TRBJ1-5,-,CASSLGHGLENQPQHF,TGTGCCAGCAGCTTAGGCCATGGACTTGAAAATCAGCCCCAGCATTTT